These 5 T cell receptor beta chains share one sample of origin, sequenced in a study of T cell responses to AZD1222 COVID-19 vaccine. This table comes from immunoSEQ multiplex PCR, and its TCRdb copy is limited to in-frame clones, with some not included. The sample includes roughly 140,000 clones, 94% of them seen just once. Sequences were derived from peripheral blood, sampled on day 0 of AZD1222 vaccination. These TCRs come from an adult in good health.

V usage is TRBV4-1 and J usage is TRBJ1-5; TRBD1 aligns across 8 bases. The CDR3 consists of 17 residues. The germline CDR1 and CDR2 sequences are MGHRA and YSYEKL. With 1 base clipped from V and 1 base from J, the junction kept 6 bases outside the gene matches. The CDR3 DNA reads as TGCGCCAGCAGCCAAGTGTGGACAGGGATCAGCAATCAGCCCCAGCATTTT. It yields the protein CASSQVWTGISNQPQHF.

V gene TRBV4-1 combines with J gene TRBJ1-3; 7 nucleotides align to TRBD1. V lost 5 bases, J lost 3 bases, and 13 bases stayed unmatched. The CDR3 has 17 amino acids. Germline V gene lookup returns CDR1 MGHRA and CDR2 YSYEKL. This chain's CDR3 is CASSIRTGSGNGNTIYF. The DNA of the CDR3 is TGCGCCAGCAGCATTCGGACAGGTAGCGGTAATGGAAACACCATATATTTT.

V and J are TRBV5-1 and TRBJ1-1; 9 bases fit TRBD1. Germline loops: CDR1 SGHRS, CDR2 YFSETQ. This CDR3 has 15 amino acids. Losses at the gene ends were 0 bases for V and 10 bases for J; bases not matched to a gene: 10. The CDR3 DNA sequence: TGCGCCAGCAGCTTGGACTCGGGACAGGGCTTATTAGCTTTCTTT. Encoded protein: CASSLDSGQGLLAFF.

This clone showed up just once. The gene calls are TRBV21-1 and TRBJ1-1. TRBV21-1 is tagged as a pseudogene. The CDR3 runs 14 residues. Written as DNA, the CDR3 is TGTGCCAGCAGCAAAGAAACGTCGGGCACTGAAGCTTTCTTT. Encoded protein: CASSKETSGTEAFF.

The table lists this clone with a few counts. This sequence joins TRBV9 and TRBJ1-1; D is undetermined. In germline, CDR1 is SGDLS, CDR2 YYNGEE. V shed 0 bases and J shed 3 bases, with 9 bases lying between them. The CDR3 has 14 residues. CDR3 coding DNA: TGTGCCAGCAGCGTAGCAGGAGGAGACACTGAAGCTTTCTTT. The encoded protein is CASSVAGGDTEAFF.